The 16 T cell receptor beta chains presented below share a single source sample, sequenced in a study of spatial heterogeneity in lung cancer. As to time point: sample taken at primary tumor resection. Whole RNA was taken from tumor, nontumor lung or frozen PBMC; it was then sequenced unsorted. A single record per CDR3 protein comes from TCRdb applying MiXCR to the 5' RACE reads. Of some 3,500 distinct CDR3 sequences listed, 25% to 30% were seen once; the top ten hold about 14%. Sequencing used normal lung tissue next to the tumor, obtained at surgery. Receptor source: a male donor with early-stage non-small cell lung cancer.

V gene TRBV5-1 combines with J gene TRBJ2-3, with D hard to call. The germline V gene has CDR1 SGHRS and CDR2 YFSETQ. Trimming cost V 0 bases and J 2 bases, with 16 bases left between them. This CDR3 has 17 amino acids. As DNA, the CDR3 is TGCGCCAGCAGCTTGGCCGCCGAGCCCACTCACACAGATACGCAGTATTTT. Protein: CASSLAAEPTHTDTQYF.

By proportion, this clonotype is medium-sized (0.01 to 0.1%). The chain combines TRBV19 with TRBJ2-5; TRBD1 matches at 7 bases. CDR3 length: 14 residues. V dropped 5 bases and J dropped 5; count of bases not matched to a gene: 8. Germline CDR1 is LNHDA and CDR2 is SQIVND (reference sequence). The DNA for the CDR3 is TGTGCCAGTAGTTTCCACAGGGGTTTGGAGACCCAGTACTTC. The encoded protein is CASSFHRGLETQYF.

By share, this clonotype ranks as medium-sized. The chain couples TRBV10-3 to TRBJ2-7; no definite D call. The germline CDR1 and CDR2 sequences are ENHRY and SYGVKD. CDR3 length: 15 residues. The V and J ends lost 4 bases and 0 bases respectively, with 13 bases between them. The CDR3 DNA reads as TGTGCCATCAGTGGGAGTCGCCTTCCCTCCTACGAGCAGTACGTC. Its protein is CAISGSRLPSYEQYV.

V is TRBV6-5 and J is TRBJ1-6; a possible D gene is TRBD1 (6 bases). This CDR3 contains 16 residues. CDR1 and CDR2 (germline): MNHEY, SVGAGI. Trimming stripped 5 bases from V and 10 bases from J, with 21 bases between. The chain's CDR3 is CASSRTHRVRESPLHF. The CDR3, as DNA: TGTGCCAGCAGTCGAACCCACAGGGTCAGGGAATCACCCCTCCACTTT.

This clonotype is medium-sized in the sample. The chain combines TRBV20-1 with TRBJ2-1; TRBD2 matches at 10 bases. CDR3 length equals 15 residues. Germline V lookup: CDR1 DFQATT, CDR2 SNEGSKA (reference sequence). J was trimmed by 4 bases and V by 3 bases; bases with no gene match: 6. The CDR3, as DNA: TGCAGTGCTAGGACCGCTAGCGGGAGTTACAATGAGCAGTTCTTC. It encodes CSARTASGSYNEQFF.

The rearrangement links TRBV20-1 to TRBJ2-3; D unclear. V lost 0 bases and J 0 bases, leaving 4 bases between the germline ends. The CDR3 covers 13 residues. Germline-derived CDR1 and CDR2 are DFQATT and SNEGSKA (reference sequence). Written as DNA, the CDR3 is TGCAGTGCTAGAGATACGAGCACAGATACGCAGTATTTT. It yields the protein CSARDTSTDTQYF.

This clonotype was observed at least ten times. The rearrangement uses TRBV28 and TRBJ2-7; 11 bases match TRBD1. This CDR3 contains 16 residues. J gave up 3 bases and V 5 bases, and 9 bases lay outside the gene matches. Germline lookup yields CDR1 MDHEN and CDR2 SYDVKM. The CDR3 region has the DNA TGTGCCAGCAGTCAGCGGACAGGGGGCAAGTACTACGAGCAGTACTTC. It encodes CASSQRTGGKYYEQYF.

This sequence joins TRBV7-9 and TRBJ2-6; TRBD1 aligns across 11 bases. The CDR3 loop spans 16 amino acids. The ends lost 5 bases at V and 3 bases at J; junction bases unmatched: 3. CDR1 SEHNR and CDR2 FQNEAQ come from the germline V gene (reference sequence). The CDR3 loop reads CASSGQGALGANVLTF. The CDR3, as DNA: TGTGCCAGCAGCGGACAGGGGGCGCTTGGGGCCAACGTCCTGACTTTC.

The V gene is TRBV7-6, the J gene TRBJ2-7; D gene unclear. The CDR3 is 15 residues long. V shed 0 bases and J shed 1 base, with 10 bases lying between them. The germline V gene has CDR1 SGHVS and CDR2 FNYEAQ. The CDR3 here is CASSLASGSSYEQYF. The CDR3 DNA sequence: TGTGCCAGCAGCTTAGCTTCGGGCAGTTCCTACGAGCAGTACTTC.

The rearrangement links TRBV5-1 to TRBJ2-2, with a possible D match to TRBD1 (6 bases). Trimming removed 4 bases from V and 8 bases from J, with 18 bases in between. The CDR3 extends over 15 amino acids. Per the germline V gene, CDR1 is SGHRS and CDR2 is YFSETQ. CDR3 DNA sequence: TGCGCCAGCAGCGTGGGACACGCTAGGGCAGGGGAGCTGTTTTTT. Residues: CASSVGHARAGELFF.

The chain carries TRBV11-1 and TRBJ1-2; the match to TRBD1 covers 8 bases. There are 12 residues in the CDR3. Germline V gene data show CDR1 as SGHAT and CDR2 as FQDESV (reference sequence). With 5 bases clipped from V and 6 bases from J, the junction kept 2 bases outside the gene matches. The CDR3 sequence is CASSADRDGYTF. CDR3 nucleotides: TGTGCCAGCAGCGCGGACAGGGATGGCTACACCTTC. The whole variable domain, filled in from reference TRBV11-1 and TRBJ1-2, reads EAEVAQSPRYKITEKSQAVAFWCDPISGHATLYWYRQILGQGPELLVQFQDESVVDDSQLPKDRFSAERLKGVDSTLKIQPAELGDSAMYLCASSADRDGYTFGSGTRLTVV.

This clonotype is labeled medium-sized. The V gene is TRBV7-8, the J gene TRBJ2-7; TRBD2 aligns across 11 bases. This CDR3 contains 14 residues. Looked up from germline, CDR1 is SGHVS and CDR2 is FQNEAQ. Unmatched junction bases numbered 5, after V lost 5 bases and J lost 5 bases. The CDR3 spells CASSLLGLADEQYF. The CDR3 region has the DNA TGTGCCAGCAGCCTGCTGGGACTAGCGGACGAGCAGTACTTC.

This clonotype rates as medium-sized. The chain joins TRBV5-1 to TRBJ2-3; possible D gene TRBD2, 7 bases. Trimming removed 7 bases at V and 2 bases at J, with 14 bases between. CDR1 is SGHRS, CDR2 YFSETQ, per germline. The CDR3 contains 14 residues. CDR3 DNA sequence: TGCGCCAGCCGTCCGGGGGGCCTCACAGATACGCAGTATTTT. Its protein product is CASRPGGLTDTQYF.

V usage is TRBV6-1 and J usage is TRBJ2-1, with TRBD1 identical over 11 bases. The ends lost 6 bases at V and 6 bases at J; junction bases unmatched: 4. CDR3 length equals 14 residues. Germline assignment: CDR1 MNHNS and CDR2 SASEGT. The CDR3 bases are TGTGCCAGCAGGGGACAGGGGGTCAGCAATGAGCAGTTCTTC. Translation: CASRGQGVSNEQFF.

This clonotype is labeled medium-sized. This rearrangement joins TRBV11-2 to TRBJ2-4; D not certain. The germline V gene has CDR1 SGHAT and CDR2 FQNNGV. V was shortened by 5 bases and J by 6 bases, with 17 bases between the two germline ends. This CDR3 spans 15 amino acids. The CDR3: CASSPQSLGGNIQYF. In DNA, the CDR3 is TGTGCCAGCAGCCCCCAGAGTTTAGGCGGAAACATTCAGTACTTC.

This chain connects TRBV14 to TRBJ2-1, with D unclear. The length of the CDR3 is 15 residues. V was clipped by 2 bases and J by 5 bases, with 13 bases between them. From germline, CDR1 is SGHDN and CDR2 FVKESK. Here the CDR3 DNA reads TGTGCCAGCAGCCAACTGCGTACCGGAGACAATGAGCAGTTCTTC. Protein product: CASSQLRTGDNEQFF.